The source of this T cell receptor (beta chain) is a study of T cells in localized non-small cell lung cancer (dated by TCRdb to the early 2020s). Concerning the study at large: T cell repertoires of 236 early-stage NSCLC patients were analyzed, with tumors being compared against uninvolved tumor-adjacent lungs. The cohort was made up of some 240 treatment-naive NSCLC patients whose localized lung tumors had been resected. The mean age of the NSCLC patients was about 62 years, with 120 to 150 men and 95 to 110 women. What the authors observed across the whole study: A median of roughly 50 of the top 100 tumor clones turned up in the paired uninvolved adjacent lung, and fewer than 35 of those clones also ranked among the top 100 of that same adjacent lung. Uninvolved tumor-adjacent lung showed the highest T cell clonality, higher than tumor, which suggests more focused antigenic responses in the uninvolved tumor-adjacent lung. Since the design was exploratory, TCR variables were selected using unadjusted p-values with no false-discovery rate correction. Because multi-region tumor sequencing was not performed, intratumor heterogeneity could not be ruled out. Higher blood T cell density associated with longer overall survival, while higher adjacent-lung clonality associated with shorter survival.

At diagnosis, peripheral blood, uninvolved tumor-adjacent lung and tumor were collected and were preserved as a mix of fresh-frozen and FFPE material. For TCR repertoire profiling, the blood samples were analyzed as peripheral blood mononuclear cells. TCR beta CDR3 regions were sequenced from DNA using the immunoSEQ Assay. The original pipeline was this. To compute T cell density, TCR beta template counts were normalized to usable DNA, which was estimated by amplifying housekeeping genes. The preseqR package was used to estimate richness by extrapolating to 400,000 templates for PBMC samples and to 120,000 templates for tissue samples. Clonality was defined as one minus Pielou's evenness. Tissue-enriched TCRs were identified through differential abundance testing performed on productive amino-acid clonotypes, with a minimum total count of 5 and an alpha of 0.1. The Jaccard Index and the Morisita Overlap Index were used to measure how much the repertoires overlapped between compartments. GLIPH clustered TCR beta CDR3s with public tetramer-defined viral CDR3s; viral motifs required at least three viral sequences plus V-gene enrichment. In TCRdb, the immuneACCESS table is reduced to in-frame sequences with V and J assigned. These tables do not hold every clone; where another copy was compared, an unresolved V gene accounts for under half, and the others remain unexplained. Clone size and V and J calls were adopted from that table, with D and trimming inferred from the DNA. The sample table lists tens of thousands of clones, approximately 78% of them with a count of one. The ten largest clones represent 33% of the sample.

This clone showed up just a few times. It lacks a known antigen. Nothing much larger sits one base from this clone, and base qualities are not available. V and J lose 0 bases and 0 bases, and a span of 6 bases separates them. From the cysteine up to the phenylalanine, the CDR3 has a length of 14 residues. Only the CDR3 region is kept as DNA, spanning 42 bases read in frame from base 1. In the germline V gene, CDR1 corresponds to SGHRS and CDR2 to YFSETQ. The V and J genes are TRBV5-1 and TRBJ1-1; the D gene cannot be named for sure. This sequence originates from a male donor aged 60 or over with stage II squamous cell lung carcinoma. This specimen was peripheral blood, taken before any cancer treatment. This receptor carries the CDR3 CASSLDGVNTEAFF. In nucleotide form, the sequence is TGCGCCAGCAGCTTGGACGGTGTGAACACTGAAGCTTTCTTT.